Presented here are 23 T cell receptor beta chains from one specimen sequenced in a study of CD8+ T cells in alopecia areata. cDNA prepared by RNA extraction and subsequent reverse transcription served as the template for sequencing. Clones were read by immunoSEQ multiplex PCR, and TCRdb kept only the in-frame ones, dropping some. The top ten hold less than 20% of the sample, which has more than 85,000 clones, under 70% seen once. As for treatment: oral pan-JAK inhibitor, 5-10 mg twice daily. Sequences were derived from CD8+ T cells sorted from blood, sampled at week 4, from a patient treated with tofacitinib. These receptors all stem from a human donor with alopecia areata.

V gene TRBV5-1 combines with J gene TRBJ2-5; D not resolved. CDR1 SGHRS and CDR2 YFSETQ come from the germline V gene. The CDR3 has 16 residues. Trimming left V 0 bases short and J 0 bases short, with 12 bases between. The CDR3 here is CASSLEHLGNQETQYF. The CDR3 DNA follows: TGCGCCAGCAGCTTGGAGCATCTTGGAAACCAAGAGACCCAGTACTTC. Complete variable domain (other parts from reference TRBV5-1 and TRBJ2-5): KAGVTQTPRYLIKTRGQQVTLSCSPISGHRSVSWYQQTPGQGLQFLFEYFSETQRNKGNFPGRFSGRQFSNSRSEMNVSTLELGDSALYLCASSLEHLGNQETQYFGPGTRLLVL.

This chain connects TRBV7-9 to TRBJ2-7; D not resolved. CDR3 length equals 12 residues. The germline V and J ends were trimmed by 1 base and 6 bases, with 7 bases remaining between them. Germline CDR1 SEHNR, CDR2 FQNEAQ (reference sequence). As DNA, the CDR3 is TGTGCCAGCAGCTTAGGCGTAACCGAGCAGTACTTC. This gives the protein CASSLGVTEQYF.

V gene TRBV2 combines with J gene TRBJ2-7, with D perhaps being TRBD1 or TRBD2 (5 bases each). This CDR3 is built from 13 residues. Germline CDR1 is SNHLY and CDR2 is FYNNEI. The V and J ends lost 6 bases and 2 bases respectively, with 11 bases between them. Here the CDR3 DNA reads TGTGCCAGCAGGGGGACGGGCCCCTACGAGCAGTACTTC. Translated, it gives CASRGTGPYEQYF.

This clone was observed a few times. The chain combines TRBV13 with TRBJ1-1; D is unresolved. This CDR3 region has 16 residues. V was trimmed by 5 bases and J by 0 bases, leaving 16 bases between them. Germline assignment: CDR1 PRHDT and CDR2 FYEKMQ (reference sequence). CDR3 amino acids: CASSERAGSLNTEAFF. CDR3 nucleotides: TGTGCCAGCAGCGAACGCGCAGGTTCCCTGAACACTGAAGCTTTCTTT.

The chain recombines TRBV27 with TRBJ1-5; D ambiguous. Germline CDR1 MNHEY, CDR2 SMNVEV (reference sequence). The CDR3 is 14 residues long. The ends were cut back, 6 bases at V and 0 bases at J, with 9 bases in the middle. As DNA, the CDR3 is TGTGCCAGCAGCCCAATGGATAGCAATCAGCCCCAGCATTTT. It is translated as CASSPMDSNQPQHF.

This rearrangement joins TRBV15 to TRBJ2-5; TRBD2 aligns across 12 bases. J gave up 6 bases and V 3 bases, and 8 bases lay outside the gene matches. This CDR3 comprises 16 residues. Germline V lookup: CDR1 LNHNV, CDR2 YYDKDF (reference sequence). CDR3 sequence: CATSRATSGSRKTQYF. The CDR3 DNA follows: TGTGCCACCAGCAGGGCGACTAGCGGGAGTAGAAAGACCCAGTACTTC. Supplemented by reference TRBV15 and TRBJ2-5, the full variable domain reads DAMVIQNPRYQVTQFGKPVTLSCSQTLNHNVMYWYQQKSSQAPKLLFHYYDKDFNNEADTPDNFQSRRPNTSFCFLDIRSPGLGDTAMYLCATSRATSGSRKTQYFGPGTRLLVL.

V usage is TRBV7-2 and J usage is TRBJ2-5; no definite D call. The CDR3 covers 14 residues. Germline lookup yields CDR1 SGHTA and CDR2 FQGNSA. With 7 bases removed from V and 3 bases from J, the gap between germline ends came to 15 bases. The CDR3 DNA follows: TGTGCCAGCACCACCCCTGGGGATGAAGAGACCCAGTACTTC. Its translation: CASTTPGDEETQYF.

The gene calls are TRBV29-1 and TRBJ2-1; no firm D call. CDR3 length: 13 residues. Germline loops: CDR1 SQVTM, CDR2 ANQGSEA. Deletions cut 7 bases from V and 0 bases from J, with 10 bases between. The CDR3: CSALMSSYNEQFF. The CDR3 DNA reads as TGCAGCGCCCTTATGAGCTCCTACAATGAGCAGTTCTTC.

The CDR3 spells CASSRGRASPYEQYF. The CDR3 region has the DNA TGTGCCAGCAGCCGGGGGAGGGCATCCCCCTACGAGCAGTACTTC. The chain has TRBV27 and TRBJ2-7, with 7 bases aligning to TRBD2. Trimming removed 6 bases from V and 2 bases from J; junction bases left unmatched: 10. Germline V gene sequence: CDR1 MNHEY, CDR2 SMNVEV (reference sequence). This CDR3 contains 15 residues.

In nucleotides, the CDR3 is TGTGCCAGCAGCTTGGGGCGACTAGCCGCAGCGACCTACGAGCAGTACTTC. Protein: CASSLGRLAAATYEQYF. The chain recombines TRBV5-6 with TRBJ2-7; TRBD2 agrees at 7 bases. This CDR3 region has 17 residues. Trimming at V came to 0 bases and at J to 2 bases, leaving 11 bases not matched to a gene. Germline V gives CDR1 SGHDT, CDR2 YYEEEE. Using reference TRBV5-6 and TRBJ2-7 for the parts outside the CDR3, the full variable domain is DAGVTQSPTHLIKTRGQQVTLRCSPKSGHDTVSWYQQALGQGPQFIFQYYEEEERQRGNFPDRFSGHQFPNYSSELNVNALLLGDSALYLCASSLGRLAAATYEQYFGPGTRLTVT.

V is TRBV7-9 and J is TRBJ2-7; D is unclear. V lost 5 bases and J 1 base, leaving 15 bases between the germline ends. CDR1 and CDR2 (germline): SEHNR, FQNEAQ (reference sequence). The CDR3 has 15 amino acids. The CDR3 DNA reads as TGTGCCAGCAGCCACCCCGGAGCCGGGTCCTACGAGCAGTACTTC. Its protein product is CASSHPGAGSYEQYF.

This CDR3 reads CASSQDRAGGLQETQYF. CDR3 DNA sequence: TGCGCCAGCAGCCAAGATCGCGCCGGGGGCCTTCAAGAGACCCAGTACTTC. The chain has TRBV4-1 and TRBJ2-5, with D perhaps given as TRBD1 or TRBD2 (6 bases each). The V gene's germline CDR1 is MGHRA and CDR2 YSYEKL. There are 17 residues in the CDR3. Trimming removed 0 bases at V and 2 bases at J, with 16 bases between.

The sample holds a few counts of this clone. The V call is TRBV6-5, the J call TRBJ2-7; 7 nucleotides line up with TRBD1. The CDR3 has 14 residues. J lost 3 bases, V lost 6 bases, and 8 bases had no gene match. Germline CDR1 reads MNHEY; CDR2 reads SVGAGI. The CDR3 nucleotides read TGTGCCAGCAGCTACGGACAGGACGTCTACGAGCAGTACTTC. Amino acids: CASSYGQDVYEQYF.

This sequence joins TRBV2 and TRBJ2-3, with 8 nucleotides matching TRBD2. This CDR3 has 13 amino acids. The V segment lost 6 bases and the J segment 4 bases; nucleotides outside the gene matches: 3. CDR1 and CDR2 (germline): SNHLY, FYNNEI. CDR3 loop: CASRGLVSDTQYF. The CDR3 nucleotides are TGTGCCAGCAGGGGACTAGTCTCAGATACGCAGTATTTT.

This chain links TRBV7-2 with TRBJ1-2, with a weak D call TRBD1 (5 bases). V gave up 0 bases and J gave up 14 bases, with 16 bases separating them. Germline assignment: CDR1 SGHTA and CDR2 FQGNSA. The CDR3 loop spans 13 amino acids. The CDR3 DNA reads TGTGCCAGCAGCTTAGCTGACGGGACGGTCCCTACCTTC. Protein: CASSLADGTVPTF. Full variable domain (missing parts from reference TRBV7-2 and TRBJ1-2): GAGVSQSPSNKVTEKGKDVELRCDPISGHTALYWYRQSLGQGLEFLIYFQGNSAPDKSGLPSDRFSAERTGGSVSTLTIQRTQQEDSAVYLCASSLADGTVPTFGSGTRLTVV.

A note on this clone: The sample has other DNA sequences that encode this CDR3 too. The chain is built from TRBV5-1 and TRBJ2-1; 9 nucleotides line up with TRBD1. Germline CDR1 and CDR2: SGHRS and YFSETQ. J was trimmed by 8 bases and V by 5 bases; bases with no gene match: 5. This CDR3 contains 13 residues. The CDR3 loop reads CASSLTGGDEQFF. The CDR3 DNA reads TGCGCCAGCAGTCTCACAGGGGGCGATGAGCAGTTCTTC. The whole variable domain, remainder taken from reference TRBV5-1 and TRBJ2-1, is KAGVTQTPRYLIKTRGQQVTLSCSPISGHRSVSWYQQTPGQGLQFLFEYFSETQRNKGNFPGRFSGRQFSNSRSEMNVSTLELGDSALYLCASSLTGGDEQFFGPGTRLTVL.

This clone was detected only a few times. The rearrangement uses TRBV9 and TRBJ1-2; D uncertain. The CDR3 sequence is 14 residues long. Trimming took off 0 bases at V and 2 bases at J, with 8 bases between the two ends. Germline CDR1 is SGDLS and CDR2 is YYNGEE. The CDR3: CASSVADTNYGYTF. The CDR3 DNA reads as TGTGCCAGCAGCGTAGCTGATACGAACTATGGCTACACCTTC.

V usage is TRBV7-9 and J usage is TRBJ1-4; unclear D gene. The germline gives CDR1 SEHNR, CDR2 FQNEAQ (reference sequence). The CDR3 runs 12 residues. V was cut by 5 bases and J by 7 bases, with 8 bases left in between. CDR3 in DNA: TGTGCCAGCAGCCCGAACCGTGAAAAACTGTTTTTT. Protein sequence: CASSPNREKLFF.

This sequence joins TRBV7-2 and TRBJ2-7; 10 bases align to TRBD2. V was pared by 6 bases and J by 2 bases, with 7 bases of the junction left unmatched. CDR1 is SGHTA, CDR2 FQGNSA, per germline. CDR3 size: 15 residues. The CDR3 is CASSLLAGVPYEQYF. The CDR3 region has the DNA TGTGCCAGCAGTCTTCTAGCGGGGGTACCCTACGAGCAGTACTTC.

In DNA, the CDR3 is TGTGCCAGCAGTGGGCAGGGTTACGAGCAGTACTTC. Its protein is CASSGQGYEQYF. The J gene is TRBJ2-7, the V gene TRBV25-1, with a weak D call TRBD1 (5 bases). The ends were cut back, 4 bases at V and 4 bases at J, with 8 bases in the middle. Germline CDR1 is MGHDK and CDR2 is SYGVNS. The CDR3 extends over 12 amino acids.

In its sample, this clone was seen once. The gene calls are TRBV5-4 and TRBJ2-1; 9 bases are shared with TRBD2. In germline, CDR1 is SGHNT, CDR2 YYREEE (reference sequence). The V segment lost 8 bases and the J segment 10 bases; nucleotides outside the gene matches: 16. The CDR3 loop spans 15 amino acids. The CDR3 DNA is TGTGCCAGGACAGGAGGCGGGGGGGCAGACGCAGAGCAGTTCTTC. It yields the protein CARTGGGGADAEQFF.

In its sample, this clone was seen once. The chain carries TRBV6-5 and TRBJ1-1; D ambiguous. Germline V lookup: CDR1 MNHEY, CDR2 SVGAGI. V was clipped by 8 bases and J by 6 bases, with 19 bases between them. The CDR3 has 14 amino acids. The DNA for the CDR3 is TGTGCCAGCGCGAGCTTCTCAGCGGAACCTGAAGCTTTCTTT. Translation: CASASFSAEPEAFF.

This clone was recorded once. This chain joins TRBV29-1 and TRBJ2-7, with D perhaps TRBD2 (6 bases). Trimming left V 7 bases short and J 4 bases short, with 14 bases between. In germline, CDR1 is SQVTM, CDR2 ANQGSEA. CDR3 length: 12 residues. The chain's CDR3 is CSAGLLGYEQYF. In nucleotides, the CDR3 is TGCAGCGCGGGACTCCTGGGGTACGAGCAGTACTTC.